This section outlines one T cell receptor beta chain sequence together with its context. Original handling: Estimated nucleated cell counts came from reference gene primer amplification. Sequenced by immunoSEQ multiplex PCR; TCRdb stores in-frame clones only, minus some. V, J and clone size are those of that table, while D and trimming were read from the DNA. The table records around 200,000 clones, more than 70% of them present only once. This specimen comes from a study of blood T cell repertoires in COVID-19. Study summary: The United States, Italy and Spain supplied acute and convalescent COVID-19 samples. Sources were T cells, B-cell-depleted T cells, or PBMCs; the material itself was cDNA or gDNA.

V lost 1 base and J lost 7, with 20 bases in between. The CDR3 loop spans 15 amino acids. Germline V lookup: CDR1 SQVTM, CDR2 ANQGSEA. The origin of this receptor is a man younger than 30 with active or convalescent COVID-19. Source material: peripheral blood. V and J are TRBV29-1 and TRBJ2-7, with D possibly being TRBD2 (6 bases). CDR3 loop: CSVEGATGTPREQYF. The CDR3 region has the DNA TGCAGCGTTGAAGGCGCGACCGGGACTCCGAGGGAGCAGTACTTC.